These 20 T cell receptor beta chains share one sample of origin, sequenced in a study of monozygotic twins with inflammatory bowel disease (dated by TCRdb to about 2019). The receptor library was made with 5' RACE. Sequencing relied on an Illumina HiSeq 2500. TCRdb reprocessed the raw reads; every CDR3 protein sequence is a single record, and DNA is not supplied. This sample's table lists tens of thousands of distinct CDR3 sequences. The ten biggest clones cover about 8% of the sample. The sample consisted of blood. The receptors stem from a human donor with ulcerative colitis or Crohn's disease, or a healthy co-twin of an affected twin (not recorded which).

This rearrangement joins TRBV7-9 to TRBJ1-4; as DNA is missing, the TRBD1 call by TCRdb cannot be tested. Germline CDR1 SEHNR, CDR2 FQNEAQ (reference sequence). The length of the CDR3 is 14 residues. The CDR3 sequence is CASSLDSAGKKLFF.

The rearrangement uses TRBV9 and TRBJ1-5; TCRdb reports TRBD1, a call that lacks DNA to check it against. The CDR3 extends over 15 amino acids. Germline V gene sequence: CDR1 SGDLS, CDR2 YYNGEE. CDR3 sequence reads: CASSVSWGSSQPQHF.

The chain uses TRBV14 and TRBJ1-6. Germline CDR1 SGHDN, CDR2 FVKESK. This CDR3 region has 13 residues. The CDR3 loop is CASSQQRTSPLHF.

CDR3 residues: CASSLGFGGETQYF. The J gene is TRBJ2-5, the V gene TRBV5-1. Germline CDR1 and CDR2: SGHRS and YFSETQ. The CDR3 extends over 14 amino acids.

The chain is built from TRBV2 and TRBJ1-5; TCRdb lists TRBD1, though no DNA is available to test this call. The CDR3 consists of 14 residues. Germline lookup yields CDR1 SNHLY and CDR2 FYNNEI. The CDR3 is CASSLGDSNQPQHF.

V and J are TRBV5-1 and TRBJ1-5; TCRdb's D call of TRBD1 is untestable without DNA. The CDR3 spans 15 residues. In germline, CDR1 is SGHRS, CDR2 YFSETQ. The CDR3 loop is CASSLEGVPNQPQHF.

This rearrangement joins TRBV20-1 to TRBJ2-1; TCRdb returns TRBD2, unconfirmable since there is no DNA. This CDR3 spans 15 amino acids. CDR1 is DFQATT, CDR2 SNEGSKA, per germline (reference sequence). CDR3 sequence: CSARDSSGTYNEQFF.

The gene calls are TRBV15 and TRBJ2-3; TCRdb lists TRBD1, though no DNA is available to test this call. This CDR3 spans 14 amino acids. Germline V gene sequence: CDR1 LNHNV, CDR2 YYDKDF (reference sequence). The CDR3 loop is CATSRETGADTQYF.

The chain couples TRBV2 to TRBJ1-4; the TCRdb call, TRBD1, lacks DNA for checking. The germline gives CDR1 SNHLY, CDR2 FYNNEI. The CDR3 runs to 13 residues. CDR3 amino acids: CASIRGEREKLFF.

The gene calls are TRBV7-9 and TRBJ1-1; the D call from TCRdb, TRBD1, cannot be confirmed without DNA. From germline, CDR1 is SEHNR and CDR2 FQNEAQ (reference sequence). CDR3 length: 16 residues. The CDR3: CASSLRLGIKNTEAFF.

The rearrangement links TRBV18 to TRBJ2-5. From germline, CDR1 is KGHSH and CDR2 LQKENI. The CDR3 sequence is 15 residues long. CDR3 sequence: CASSPSADTRATQYF.

V gene TRBV5-4 combines with J gene TRBJ2-2. The germline gives CDR1 SGHNT, CDR2 YYREEE (reference sequence). The CDR3 length is 15 residues. CDR3 region: CASSLAGFRTGELFF. Drawing the rest from reference TRBV5-4 and TRBJ2-2, the complete variable domain is ETGVTQSPTHLIKTRGQQVTLRCSSQSGHNTVSWYQQALGQGPQFIFQYYREEENGRGNFPPRFSGLQFPNYSSELNVNALELDDSALYLCASSLAGFRTGELFFGEGSRLTVL.

J is TRBJ2-7 and V is TRBV3-1; TCRdb names TRBD2, which stays unverified in the absence of DNA. This CDR3 region has 14 residues. Germline V CDR1 and CDR2: LGHDT, YNNKEL (reference sequence). CDR3 residues: CASSQLSEVGGQYF.

The V gene is TRBV14, the J gene TRBJ1-2; no DNA is available, so the TRBD1 call from TCRdb remains unchecked. Germline assignment: CDR1 SGHDN and CDR2 FVKESK. CDR3 length equals 13 residues. CDR3 amino acids: CASSPWTVYGYTF.

V and J are TRBV7-2 and TRBJ2-4; no DNA is available, so the TRBD1 call from TCRdb remains unchecked. CDR3 length equals 13 residues. From germline, CDR1 is SGHTA and CDR2 FQGNSA. The CDR3 sequence is CASSLARADIQYF.

The gene calls are TRBV7-2 and TRBJ1-4. This CDR3 is 14 amino acids long. CDR1 and CDR2 from the germline V gene are SGHTA and FQGNSA. The CDR3 sequence: CASSRASTNEKLFF.

The gene calls are TRBV7-9 and TRBJ1-1. This CDR3 contains 14 residues. Germline CDR1 SEHNR, CDR2 FQNEAQ (reference sequence). The CDR3 sequence: CASTNPFRITEAFF.

The genes are TRBV20-1 and TRBJ2-2; the TRBD1 assignment by TCRdb is unverifiable without DNA. The CDR3 is 16 residues long. Germline CDR1 and CDR2: DFQATT and SNEGSKA (reference sequence). The CDR3 loop is CSAREGLGRGARELFF.

The chain is built from TRBV5-1 and TRBJ1-3. This CDR3 region has 15 residues. Per germline, CDR1 SGHRS and CDR2 YFSETQ. The CDR3 protein is CASSQDRAGGNTIYF.

CDR3 residues: CASSFTDSPGIKDTIYF. This sequence joins TRBV7-6 and TRBJ1-3; TCRdb returns TRBD1, unconfirmable since there is no DNA. Germline V gene data show CDR1 as SGHVS and CDR2 as FNYEAQ. CDR3 length equals 17 residues.